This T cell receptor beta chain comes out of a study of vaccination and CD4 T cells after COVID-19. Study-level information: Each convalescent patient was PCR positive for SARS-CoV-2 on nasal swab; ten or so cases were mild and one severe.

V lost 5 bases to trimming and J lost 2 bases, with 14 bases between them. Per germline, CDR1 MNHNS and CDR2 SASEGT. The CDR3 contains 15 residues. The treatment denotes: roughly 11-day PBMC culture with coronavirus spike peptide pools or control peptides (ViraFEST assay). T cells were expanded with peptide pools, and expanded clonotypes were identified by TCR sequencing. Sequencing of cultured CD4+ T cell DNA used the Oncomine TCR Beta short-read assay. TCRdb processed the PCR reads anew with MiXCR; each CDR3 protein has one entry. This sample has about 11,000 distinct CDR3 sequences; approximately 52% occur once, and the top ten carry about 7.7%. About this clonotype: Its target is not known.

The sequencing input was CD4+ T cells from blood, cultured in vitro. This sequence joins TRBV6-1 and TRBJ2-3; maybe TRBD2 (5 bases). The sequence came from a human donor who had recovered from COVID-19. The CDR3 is CASSKDSLSTDTQYF. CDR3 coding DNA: TGTGCCAGCAGTAAGGACTCCCTATCCACAGATACGCAGTATTTT.